A single sample gave rise to the 11 T cell receptor beta chains below, sequenced in a study of breast tumors, draining lymph nodes, adjacent tissues. Breast cancer patients provided tissue from their axillary draining lymph nodes. TCRdb itself ran the multiplex PCR reads through MiXCR, one entry per CDR3 protein. The top ten hold roughly 2.3% of the sample, which has 130,000 or so distinct CDR3 sequences, approximately 32% seen once. Sequencing was carried out using axillary lymph node tissue. The receptors here all came from a female donor with breast cancer. Some clones in this sample may be carry-over from other donors' samples.

This clonotype was observed many times. The rearrangement links TRBV7-2 to TRBJ2-5; maybe TRBD2 (7 bases). This CDR3 has 20 amino acids. Trimming left V 2 bases short and J 3 bases short, with 28 bases between. CDR1 and CDR2 (germline): SGHTA, FQGNSA. The CDR3, as DNA: TGTGCCAGCAGCTTAATCAAGTTAGTTCAACGGGGGGCTTCGAAAGAGACCCAGTACTTC. Its translation is CASSLIKLVQRGASKETQYF.

The sample holds a few counts of this clonotype. The genes are TRBV25-1 and TRBJ1-1, with D hard to call. The CDR3 is 15 residues long. Trimming took 4 bases from V and 0 from J, leaving 12 bases between them. Germline V gene lookup returns CDR1 MGHDK and CDR2 SYGVNS. This CDR3 is CASSAWEGMNTEAFF. The CDR3 DNA follows: TGTGCCAGCAGTGCCTGGGAAGGGATGAACACTGAAGCTTTCTTT.

There are many counts of this clonotype. V is TRBV7-2 and J is TRBJ2-1; TRBD2 aligns across 10 bases. Germline values: CDR1 SGHTA, CDR2 FQGNSA. The trim removed 3 bases at V and 13 bases at J, leaving 12 bases unmatched. The CDR3 length is 15 residues. The CDR3 DNA is TGTGCCAGCAGCTTTCTAGCGGGGGAGATCACACCACAGTTCTTC. Translated, it gives CASSFLAGEITPQFF.

This clonotype has ten or more counts. A much larger clone is a single base away; this may be a read error. Because it lacks the conserved phenylalanine or tryptophan at the end, this CDR3 is likely a read error. The chain links TRBV9 to TRBJ2-5; D unresolved. The CDR3 is made up of 13 amino acids. CDR1 is SGDLS and CDR2 is YYNGEE in the germline V gene. Trimming pared 4 bases from V and 5 bases from J, leaving 12 bases between. CDR3 DNA: TGTGCCAGCAGCCTAACTCAATCGGAGACCCAGTACTCC. Residues: CASSLTQSETQYS.

The sample holds a few counts of this clonotype. The V call is TRBV27, the J call TRBJ1-2; 10 positions match TRBD1. Trimming cost V 6 bases and J 6 bases; bases outside gene matches: 10. The germline V gene has CDR1 MNHEY and CDR2 SMNVEV (reference sequence). The CDR3 consists of 15 residues. CDR3 loop: CASSPQGGTGDGYTF. The CDR3 DNA reads as TGTGCCAGCAGCCCTCAGGGGGGGACAGGGGATGGCTACACCTTC.

The chain joins TRBV3-2 to TRBJ2-5. TRBV3-2 has pseudogene status. The CDR3 covers 9 residues. In nucleotides, the CDR3 is TGTGCCAGCAGCCAACCTCGAGACTTC. This sequence encodes CASSQPRDF.

This clonotype was counted a few times. The J gene is TRBJ1-1, the V gene TRBV2; tentative D call: TRBD1 (5 bases). The germline V gene has CDR1 SNHLY and CDR2 FYNNEI. The CDR3 extends over 16 amino acids. V was trimmed by 2 bases and J by 0 bases, leaving 13 bases between them. The DNA of the CDR3 is TGTGCCAGCAGTGAAAGACAGCTAAACTTGAACACTGAAGCTTTCTTT. It encodes CASSERQLNLNTEAFF.

This clonotype was found a few times. V is TRBV6-1 and J is TRBJ2-7, with D possibly matching TRBD2 (6 bases). Trimming left V 6 bases short and J 7 bases short, with 16 bases between. CDR3 length: 13 amino acids. Germline V CDR1 and CDR2: MNHNS, SASEGT. The CDR3 bases are TGTGCCAGCAGGCTCCCTGGGGGGACGGAGCAGTACGTC. This codes for CASRLPGGTEQYV.

This chain joins TRBV28 and TRBJ1-5, with 7 bases matching TRBD1. Germline loops: CDR1 MDHEN, CDR2 SYDVKM. The V segment lost 10 bases and the J segment 5 bases; nucleotides outside the gene matches: 8. The CDR3 spans 13 residues. The CDR3 sequence: CATRQGWDQPQHF. The CDR3 nucleotides are TGTGCCACCCGACAGGGTTGGGATCAGCCCCAGCATTTT.

This clonotype was seen ten or more times. J is TRBJ2-6 and V is TRBV7-3; D perhaps matches TRBD2 (5 bases). The germline V gene has CDR1 SGHTA and CDR2 FQGTGA. This CDR3 spans 17 amino acids. Trimming took 1 base from V and 1 from J, leaving 11 bases between them. CDR3 bases: TGTGCCAGCAGCTTAAACTCGAGGGTTTCTGGGGCCAACGTCCTGACTTTC. Translated: CASSLNSRVSGANVLTF.

This clonotype was counted at least ten times. The CDR3 is CASSELSGGKTQYF. CDR3 coding DNA: TGTGCCAGCAGCGAACTCTCGGGGGGGAAGACCCAGTACTTC. The J gene is TRBJ2-5, the V gene TRBV6-2 or TRBV6-3, with 8 nucleotides matching TRBD2. The CDR3 spans 14 residues. J was trimmed by 6 bases and V by 6 bases; bases with no gene match: 9. In germline, CDR1 is MNHEY, CDR2 SVGEGT.